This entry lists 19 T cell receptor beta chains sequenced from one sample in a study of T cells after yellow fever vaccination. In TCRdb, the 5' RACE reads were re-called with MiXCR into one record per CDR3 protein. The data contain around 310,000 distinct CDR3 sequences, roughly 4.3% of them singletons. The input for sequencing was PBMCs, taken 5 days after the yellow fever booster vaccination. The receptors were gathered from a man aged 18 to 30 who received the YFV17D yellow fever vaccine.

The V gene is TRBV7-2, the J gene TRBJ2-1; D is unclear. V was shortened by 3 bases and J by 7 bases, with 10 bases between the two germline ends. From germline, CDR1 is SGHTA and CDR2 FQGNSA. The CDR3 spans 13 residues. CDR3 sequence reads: CASSFAERNEQFF. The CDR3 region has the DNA TGTGCCAGCAGCTTCGCCGAGAGGAATGAGCAGTTCTTC.

For the CDR3, the DNA is TGCAGTGCTAGAGATGTTAACAGGGACCCCGGGGAGCTGTTTTTT. Amino acid sequence: CSARDVNRDPGELFF. This chain uses TRBV20-1 with TRBJ2-2, with a possible D match to TRBD1 (6 bases). The CDR3 consists of 15 residues. CDR1 DFQATT and CDR2 SNEGSKA come from the germline V gene (reference sequence). Deletions cut 0 bases from V and 6 bases from J, with 14 bases between.

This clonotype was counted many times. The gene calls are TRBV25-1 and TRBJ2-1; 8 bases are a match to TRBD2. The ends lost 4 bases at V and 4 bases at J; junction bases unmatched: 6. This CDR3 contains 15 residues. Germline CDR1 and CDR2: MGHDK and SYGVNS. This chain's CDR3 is CASSVTGGVYNEQFF. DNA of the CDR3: TGTGCCAGCAGTGTAACGGGGGGGGTATACAATGAGCAGTTCTTC.

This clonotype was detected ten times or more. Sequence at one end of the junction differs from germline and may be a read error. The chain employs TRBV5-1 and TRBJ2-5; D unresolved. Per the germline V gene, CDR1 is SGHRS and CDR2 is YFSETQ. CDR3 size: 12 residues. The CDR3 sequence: CASSLYQETQYF. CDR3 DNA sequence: TGTGCCAGCAGCTTGTACCAAGAGACCCAGTACTTC.

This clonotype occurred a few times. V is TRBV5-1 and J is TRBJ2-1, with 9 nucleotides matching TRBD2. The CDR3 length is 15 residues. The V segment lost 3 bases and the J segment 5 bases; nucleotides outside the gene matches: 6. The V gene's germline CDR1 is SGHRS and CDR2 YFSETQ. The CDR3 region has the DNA TGCGCCAGCAGCTCTAGCGGGGAGGCCCACAATGAGCAGTTCTTC. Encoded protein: CASSSSGEAHNEQFF.

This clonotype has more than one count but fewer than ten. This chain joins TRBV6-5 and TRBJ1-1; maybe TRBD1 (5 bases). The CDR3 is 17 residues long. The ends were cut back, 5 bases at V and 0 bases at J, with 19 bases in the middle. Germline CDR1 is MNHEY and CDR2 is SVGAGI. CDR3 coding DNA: TGTGCCAGCAGTCAACTCGGGGCGGGAGCGATGAACACTGAAGCTTTCTTT. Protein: CASSQLGAGAMNTEAFF.

Here the CDR3 DNA reads TGCAGTGCTAGAGATTATAAGGGCGGCCTCTACAATGAGCAGTTCTTC. It translates to CSARDYKGGLYNEQFF. The rearrangement uses TRBV20-1 and TRBJ2-1; D is unresolved. V was shortened by 0 bases and J by 3 bases, with 15 bases between the two germline ends. The CDR3 length is 16 residues. Germline assignment: CDR1 DFQATT and CDR2 SNEGSKA (reference sequence).

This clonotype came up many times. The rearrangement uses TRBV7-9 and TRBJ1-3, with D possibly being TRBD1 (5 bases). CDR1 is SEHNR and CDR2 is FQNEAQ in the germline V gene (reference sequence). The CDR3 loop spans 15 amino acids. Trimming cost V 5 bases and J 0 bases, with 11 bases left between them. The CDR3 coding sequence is TGTGCCAGCAGCCCAAGGGGTAACTCTGGAAACACCATATATTTT. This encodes CASSPRGNSGNTIYF.

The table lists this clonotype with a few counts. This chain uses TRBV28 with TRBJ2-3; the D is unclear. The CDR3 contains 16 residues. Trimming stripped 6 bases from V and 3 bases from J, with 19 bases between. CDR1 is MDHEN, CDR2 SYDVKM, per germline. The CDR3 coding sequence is TGTGCCAGCAGGTCCGTAGGGCGCCCGATAACAGATACGCAGTATTTT. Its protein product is CASRSVGRPITDTQYF.

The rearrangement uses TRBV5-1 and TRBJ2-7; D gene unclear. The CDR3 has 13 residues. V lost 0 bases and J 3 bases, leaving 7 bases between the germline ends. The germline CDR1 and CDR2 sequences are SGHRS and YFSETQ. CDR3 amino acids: CASSLVAGYEQYF. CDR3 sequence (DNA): TGCGCCAGCAGCTTGGTAGCAGGCTACGAGCAGTACTTC.

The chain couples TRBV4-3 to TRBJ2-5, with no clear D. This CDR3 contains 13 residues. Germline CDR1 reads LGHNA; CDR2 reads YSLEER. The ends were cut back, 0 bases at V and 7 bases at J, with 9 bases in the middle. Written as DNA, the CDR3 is TGCGCCAGCAGCCAAGAGGGATCGGGGACCCAGTACTTC. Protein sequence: CASSQEGSGTQYF.

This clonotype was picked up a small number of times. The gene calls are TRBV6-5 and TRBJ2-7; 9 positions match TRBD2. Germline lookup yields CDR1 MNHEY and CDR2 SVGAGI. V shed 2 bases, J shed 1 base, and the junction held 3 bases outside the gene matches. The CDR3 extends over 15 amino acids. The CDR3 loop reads CASSYGGGASYEQYF. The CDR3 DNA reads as TGTGCCAGCAGTTACGGCGGGGGGGCTTCCTACGAGCAGTACTTC.

The CDR3 DNA reads TGTGCCAGCCTAATGGGTCGGGGGGTCTTCTCTGGGGCCAACGTCCTGACTTTC. This translates into CASLMGRGVFSGANVLTF. V and J are TRBV7-2 and TRBJ2-6; TRBD2 matches at 7 bases. V lost 8 bases, J lost 0 bases, and 13 bases stayed unmatched. The germline gives CDR1 SGHTA, CDR2 FQGNSA. The length of the CDR3 is 18 residues.

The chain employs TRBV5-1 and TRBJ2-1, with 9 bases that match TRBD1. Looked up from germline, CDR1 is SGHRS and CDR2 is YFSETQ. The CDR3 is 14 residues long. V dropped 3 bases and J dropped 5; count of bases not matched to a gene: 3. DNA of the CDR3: TGCGCCAGCAGCTCTCGGACAGGGGACAATGAGCAGTTCTTC. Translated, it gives CASSSRTGDNEQFF.

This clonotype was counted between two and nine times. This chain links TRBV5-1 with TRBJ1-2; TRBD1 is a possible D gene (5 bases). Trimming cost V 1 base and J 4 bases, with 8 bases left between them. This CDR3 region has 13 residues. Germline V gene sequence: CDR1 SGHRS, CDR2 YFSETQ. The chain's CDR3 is CASSLTTGYGYTF. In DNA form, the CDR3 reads TGCGCCAGCAGCTTGACCACAGGCTATGGCTACACCTTC.

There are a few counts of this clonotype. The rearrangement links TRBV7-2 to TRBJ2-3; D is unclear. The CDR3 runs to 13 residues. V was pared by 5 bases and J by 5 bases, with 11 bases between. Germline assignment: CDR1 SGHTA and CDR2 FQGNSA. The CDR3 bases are TGTGCCAGCAGCGCTAACAGAAGAGATACGCAGTATTTT. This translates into CASSANRRDTQYF.

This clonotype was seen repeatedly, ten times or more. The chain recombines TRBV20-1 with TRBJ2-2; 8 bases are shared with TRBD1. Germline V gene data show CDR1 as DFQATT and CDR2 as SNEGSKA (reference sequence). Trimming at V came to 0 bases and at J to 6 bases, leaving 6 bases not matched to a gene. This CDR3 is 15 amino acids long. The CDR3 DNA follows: TGCAGTGCTAGAGATCTTCAGGGGGCATCCGGGGAGCTGTTTTTT. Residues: CSARDLQGASGELFF.

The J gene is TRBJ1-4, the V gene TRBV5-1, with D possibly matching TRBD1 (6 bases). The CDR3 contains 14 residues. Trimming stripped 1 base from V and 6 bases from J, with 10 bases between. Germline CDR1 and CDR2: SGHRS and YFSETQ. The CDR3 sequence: CASSLTAGDEKLFF. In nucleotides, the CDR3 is TGCGCCAGCAGCTTGACGGCAGGGGATGAAAAACTGTTTTTT.

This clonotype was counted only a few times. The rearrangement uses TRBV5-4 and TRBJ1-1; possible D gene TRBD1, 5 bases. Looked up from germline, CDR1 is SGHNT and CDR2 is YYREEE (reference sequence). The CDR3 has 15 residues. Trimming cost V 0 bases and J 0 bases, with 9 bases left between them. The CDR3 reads CASSLAGTVNTEAFF. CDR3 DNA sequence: TGTGCCAGCAGCTTGGCGGGGACGGTGAACACTGAAGCTTTCTTT.